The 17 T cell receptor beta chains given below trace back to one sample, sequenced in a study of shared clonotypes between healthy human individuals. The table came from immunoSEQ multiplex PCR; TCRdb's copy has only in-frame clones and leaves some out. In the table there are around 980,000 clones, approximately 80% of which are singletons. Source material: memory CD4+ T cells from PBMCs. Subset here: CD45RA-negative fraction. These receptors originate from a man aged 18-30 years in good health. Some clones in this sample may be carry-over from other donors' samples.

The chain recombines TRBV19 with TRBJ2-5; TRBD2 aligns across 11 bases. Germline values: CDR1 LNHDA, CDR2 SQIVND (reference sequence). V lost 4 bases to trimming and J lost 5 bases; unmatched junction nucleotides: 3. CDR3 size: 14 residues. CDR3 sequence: CASSTLAGGETQYF. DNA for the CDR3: TGTGCCAGTAGTACCTTAGCGGGAGGGGAGACCCAGTACTTC. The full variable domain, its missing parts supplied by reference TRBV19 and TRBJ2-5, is DGGITQSPKYLFRKEGQNVTLSCEQNLNHDAMYWYRQDPGQGLRLIYYSQIVNDFQKGDIAEGYSVSREKKESFPLTVTSAQKNPTAFYLCASSTLAGGETQYFGPGTRLLVL.

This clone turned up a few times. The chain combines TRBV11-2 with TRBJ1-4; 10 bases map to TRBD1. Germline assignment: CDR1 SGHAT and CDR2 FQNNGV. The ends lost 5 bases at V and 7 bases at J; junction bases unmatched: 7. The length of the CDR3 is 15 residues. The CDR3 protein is CASSQPGQGIEKLFF. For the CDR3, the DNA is TGTGCCAGCAGCCAACCGGGACAGGGGATTGAAAAACTGTTTTTT.

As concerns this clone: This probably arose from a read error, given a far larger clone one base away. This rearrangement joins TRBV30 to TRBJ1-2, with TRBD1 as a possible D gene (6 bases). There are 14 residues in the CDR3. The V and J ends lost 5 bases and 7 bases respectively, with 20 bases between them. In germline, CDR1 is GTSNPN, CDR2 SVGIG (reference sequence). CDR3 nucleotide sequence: TGTGCCTGGGGGAGGGACACGGGACGAGGTGGCTACACCTTC. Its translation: CAWGRDTGRGGYTF. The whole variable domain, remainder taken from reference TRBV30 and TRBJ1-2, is SQTIHQWPATLVQPVGSPLSLECTVEGTSNPNLYWYRQAAGRGLQLLFYSVGIGQISSEVPQNLSASRPQDRQFILSSKKLLLSDSGFYLCAWGRDTGRGGYTFGSGTRLTVV.

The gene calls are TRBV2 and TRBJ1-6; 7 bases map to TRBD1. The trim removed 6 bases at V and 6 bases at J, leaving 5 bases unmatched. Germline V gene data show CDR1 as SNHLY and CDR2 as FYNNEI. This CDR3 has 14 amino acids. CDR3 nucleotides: TGTGCCAGCAGGCAACAGGGGACTAATTCACCCCTCCACTTT. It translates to CASRQQGTNSPLHF.

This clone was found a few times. CDR3 region: CASRPGQGIIAKNIQYF. The CDR3 DNA sequence: TGTGCCAGCAGGCCGGGACAGGGGATAATAGCCAAAAACATTCAGTACTTC. The V gene is TRBV2, the J gene TRBJ2-4, with 10 bases identical to TRBD1. The CDR3 extends over 17 amino acids. V dropped 6 bases and J dropped 0; count of bases not matched to a gene: 8. Germline CDR1 is SNHLY and CDR2 is FYNNEI.

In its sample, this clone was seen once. The CDR3 DNA reads TGCAGCGTTGTACCGGACAGGGGTAACACTGAAGCTTTCTTT. It yields the protein CSVVPDRGNTEAFF. V gene TRBV29-1 combines with J gene TRBJ1-1; 9 bases align to TRBD1. CDR3 length equals 14 residues. Germline CDR1 SQVTM, CDR2 ANQGSEA. Germline trimming cut 4 bases from V and 2 bases from J; bases unmatched to any gene: 5. Supplemented by reference TRBV29-1 and TRBJ1-1, the full variable domain reads SAVISQKPSRDICQRGTSLTIQCQVDSQVTMMFWYRQQPGQSLTLIATANQGSEATYESGFVIDKFPISRPNLTFSTLTVSNMSPEDSSIYLCSVVPDRGNTEAFFGQGTRLTVV.

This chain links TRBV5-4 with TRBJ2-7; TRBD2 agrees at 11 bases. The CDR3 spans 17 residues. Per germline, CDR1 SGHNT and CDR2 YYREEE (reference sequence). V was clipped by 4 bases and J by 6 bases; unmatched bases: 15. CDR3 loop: CASSRGTSGYQDGEQYF. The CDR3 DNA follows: TGTGCCAGCAGCCGGGGGACTAGCGGATATCAGGATGGCGAGCAGTACTTC.

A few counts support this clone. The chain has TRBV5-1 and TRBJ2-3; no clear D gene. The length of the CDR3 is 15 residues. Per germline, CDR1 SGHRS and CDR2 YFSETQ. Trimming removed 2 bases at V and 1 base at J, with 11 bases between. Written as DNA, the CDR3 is TGCGCCAGCAGCTTATTCGCCCAGGGCACAGATACGCAGTATTTT. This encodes CASSLFAQGTDTQYF.

This CDR3 reads CASSISPGGETQYF. The CDR3 region has the DNA TGTGCCAGTAGTATATCGCCAGGGGGGGAGACCCAGTACTTC. J is TRBJ2-5 and V is TRBV19; TRBD1 is a possible D gene (7 bases). This CDR3 contains 14 residues. CDR1 LNHDA and CDR2 SQIVND come from the germline V gene (reference sequence). V lost 2 bases, J lost 5 bases, and 12 bases lay in between.

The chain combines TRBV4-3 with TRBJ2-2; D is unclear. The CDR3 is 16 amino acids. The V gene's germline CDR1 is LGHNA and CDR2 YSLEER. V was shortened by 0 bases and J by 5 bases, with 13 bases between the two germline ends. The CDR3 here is CASSQDGGERTGELFF. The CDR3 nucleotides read TGCGCCAGCAGCCAAGATGGCGGAGAGAGAACCGGGGAGCTGTTTTTT.

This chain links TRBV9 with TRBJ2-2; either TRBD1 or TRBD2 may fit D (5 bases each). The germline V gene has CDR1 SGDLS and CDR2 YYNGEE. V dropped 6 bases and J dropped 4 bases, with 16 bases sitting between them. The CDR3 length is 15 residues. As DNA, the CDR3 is TGTGCCAGCACATCCGGGACCTCCTTCACCGGGGAGCTGTTTTTT. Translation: CASTSGTSFTGELFF.

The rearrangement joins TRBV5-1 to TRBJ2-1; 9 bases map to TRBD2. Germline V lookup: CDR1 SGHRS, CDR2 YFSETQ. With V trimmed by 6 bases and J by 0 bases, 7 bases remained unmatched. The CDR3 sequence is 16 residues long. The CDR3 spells CASKRLAVTSYNEQFF. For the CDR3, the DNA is TGCGCCAGCAAAAGACTAGCGGTTACCTCCTACAATGAGCAGTTCTTC.

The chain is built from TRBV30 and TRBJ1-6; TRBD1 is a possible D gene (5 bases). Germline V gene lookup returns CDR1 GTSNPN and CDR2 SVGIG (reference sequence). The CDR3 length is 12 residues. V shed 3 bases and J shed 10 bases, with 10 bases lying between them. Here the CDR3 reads CAWRQGPSPLHF. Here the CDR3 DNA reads TGTGCCTGGAGGCAGGGACCGTCACCCCTCCACTTT.

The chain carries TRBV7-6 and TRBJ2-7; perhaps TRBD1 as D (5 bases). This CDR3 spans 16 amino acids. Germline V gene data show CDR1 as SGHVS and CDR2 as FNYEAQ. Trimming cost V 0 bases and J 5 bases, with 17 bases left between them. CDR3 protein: CASSLAPGGAQDEQYF. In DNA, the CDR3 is TGTGCCAGCAGCTTAGCGCCTGGTGGGGCGCAGGACGAGCAGTACTTC.

The CDR3: CASNGGRADYEQYF. The CDR3 coding sequence is TGTGCCAGCAATGGCGGGAGAGCCGACTACGAGCAGTACTTC. The genes are TRBV2 and TRBJ2-7; 7 nucleotides agree with TRBD2. Per germline, CDR1 SNHLY and CDR2 FYNNEI. The junction had 9 bases not matched to a gene; V was cut back by 7 bases and J by 3 bases. This CDR3 has 14 amino acids.

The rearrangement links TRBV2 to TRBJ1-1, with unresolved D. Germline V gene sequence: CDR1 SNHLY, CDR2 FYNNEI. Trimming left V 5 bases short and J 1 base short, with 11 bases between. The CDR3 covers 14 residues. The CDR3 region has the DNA TGTGCCAGCAGTTCCTATGGCGGGAACACTGAAGCTTTCTTT. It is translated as CASSSYGGNTEAFF. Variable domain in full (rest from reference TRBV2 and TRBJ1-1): EPEVTQTPSHQVTQMGQEVILRCVPISNHLYFYWYRQILGQKVEFLVSFYNNEISEKSEIFDDQFSVERPDGSNFTLKIRSTKLEDSAMYFCASSSYGGNTEAFFGQGTRLTVV.

CDR3 in amino acids: CASSLGAPGTEAFF. The DNA of the CDR3 is TGCGCCAGCAGCTTGGGGGCCCCCGGCACTGAAGCTTTCTTT. The V and J genes are TRBV5-1 and TRBJ1-1; no firm D call. V lost 0 bases and J 4 bases, leaving 10 bases between the germline ends. The CDR3 has 14 residues. Germline V lookup: CDR1 SGHRS, CDR2 YFSETQ. Full variable domain (remainder filled in from reference TRBV5-1 and TRBJ1-1): KAGVTQTPRYLIKTRGQQVTLSCSPISGHRSVSWYQQTPGQGLQFLFEYFSETQRNKGNFPGRFSGRQFSNSRSEMNVSTLELGDSALYLCASSLGAPGTEAFFGQGTRLTVV.